These 27 T cell receptor beta chains were all obtained from the same sample, sequenced in a study of naive and memory T cell subsets. Study-wide findings and caveats: Naive repertoires, especially CD8, held a few larger clonotypes, possibly memory cells re-expressing CD45RA.

Their recognized antigens are unknown. The beta constant-region primer was an equimolar mix of two oligonucleotides covering TRBC1 and TRBC2. Four rounds of PCR amplified the ligated cDNA using nested alpha and beta constant-region primers plus SP2. One entry per CDR3 protein results from TCRdb running MiXCR on the UMI-ligation and nested PCR reads. The table has 90,000 to 120,000 distinct CDR3 sequences, roughly 14% seen once. Material: naive CD8+ T cells from blood. These receptors all come from a human donor in good health.

The V gene is TRBV28, the J gene TRBJ2-7; D possibly corresponds to TRBD2 (5 bases). The V gene lost 4 bases and the J gene lost 2 bases, with 12 bases spanning the gap. This CDR3 spans 14 amino acids. The germline V gene encodes CDR1 MDHEN and CDR2 SYDVKM. The CDR3: CASSSPGSTYEQYF. CDR3 nucleotide sequence: TGTGCCAGCAGTTCCCCGGGATCGACCTACGAGCAGTACTTC.

The chain employs TRBV7-3 and TRBJ1-6; 7 bases agree with TRBD1. Germline V lookup: CDR1 SGHTA, CDR2 FQGTGA. The CDR3 consists of 16 residues. J gave up 9 bases and V 4 bases, and 12 bases lay outside the gene matches. Written as DNA, the CDR3 is TGTGCCAGCAGCTCCCCGCCGGGACAGAGGGCTTCACCCCTCCACTTT. This translates into CASSSPPGQRASPLHF.

This clonotype was picked up many times. V and J are TRBV29-1 and TRBJ1-1; tentative D call: TRBD1 (5 bases). Trimming stripped 4 bases from V and 5 bases from J, with 11 bases between. This CDR3 is 12 amino acids long. The germline V gene encodes CDR1 SQVTM and CDR2 ANQGSEA. CDR3 amino acids: CSVGGIRTEAFF. For the CDR3, the DNA is TGCAGCGTTGGGGGGATCCGGACTGAAGCTTTCTTT.

This clonotype has just a few counts. The V and J genes are TRBV6-2 or TRBV6-3 and TRBJ1-6; D is ambiguous. Germline values: CDR1 MNHEY, CDR2 SVGEGT. Trimming shortened V by 2 bases and J by 0 bases, and 14 bases separated the two germline ends. CDR3 size: 18 residues. CDR3 sequence: CASSYGSLESSYNSPLHF. The CDR3 DNA reads TGTGCCAGCAGTTACGGGTCGCTGGAGAGCTCCTATAATTCACCCCTCCACTTT.

This clonotype has just a few counts. This rearrangement joins TRBV6-2 or TRBV6-3 to TRBJ2-6; no firm D call. From germline, CDR1 is MNHEY and CDR2 SVGEGT. V dropped 5 bases and J dropped 2 bases, with 1 base sitting between them. The CDR3 covers 12 residues. The DNA for the CDR3 is TGTGCCAGCAGTCCTGGGGCCAACGTCCTGACTTTC. This sequence encodes CASSPGANVLTF.

This clonotype was found once. The chain joins TRBV10-3 to TRBJ1-1; TRBD1 might be the D (6 bases). From germline, CDR1 is ENHRY and CDR2 SYGVKD. Trimming pared 10 bases from V and 4 bases from J, leaving 16 bases between. The CDR3 consists of 13 residues. CDR3 bases: TGTGCCACCGGACAGCCCCCCGGCACTGAAGCTTTCTTT. It encodes CATGQPPGTEAFF.

This clonotype was recorded a few times. The CDR3 bases are TGCGCCAGCAGTCCCGTTGAGGTCGTCCCGTCGCCTGTGGAGTACTTC. Its translation: CASSPVEVVPSPVEYF. V and J are TRBV10-1 and TRBJ2-7; D gene unclear. V was clipped by 5 bases and J by 11 bases, with 28 bases between them. The CDR3 length is 16 residues. Germline values: CDR1 WNHNN, CDR2 SYGVQD (reference sequence).

The chain recombines TRBV2 with TRBJ2-2; 9 bases map to TRBD2. V trimming: 5 bases; J trimming: 6 bases; junction bases outside the gene matches: 4. Germline CDR1 and CDR2: SNHLY and FYNNEI. The CDR3 has 14 residues. The CDR3 is CASSPGLAPGELFF. The CDR3 DNA follows: TGTGCCAGCAGTCCGGGACTAGCCCCCGGGGAGCTGTTTTTT.

The rearrangement uses TRBV4-2 and TRBJ1-3; D is uncertain. Germline values: CDR1 LGHNA, CDR2 YNFKEQ. The germline V and J ends were trimmed by 4 bases and 0 bases, with 13 bases remaining between them. The CDR3 is 16 residues long. In DNA form, the CDR3 reads TGTGCCAGCAGCCCAAATAGTCACAGCTCTGGAAACACCATATATTTT. Protein sequence: CASSPNSHSSGNTIYF.

The sample holds one count of this clonotype. CDR3 residues: CASSLVRSSTDTQYF. Here the CDR3 DNA reads TGTGCCAGCAGCTTAGTGCGTTCTAGCACAGATACGCAGTATTTT. V is TRBV11-2 and J is TRBJ2-3; D not certain. Germline V lookup: CDR1 SGHAT, CDR2 FQNNGV. The CDR3 length is 15 residues. Trimming took 1 base from V and 0 from J, leaving 8 bases between them.

Only a few counts were recorded for this clonotype. This sequence joins TRBV7-9 and TRBJ1-2; D remains ambiguous. This CDR3 contains 11 residues. Per germline, CDR1 SEHNR and CDR2 FQNEAQ (reference sequence). Trimming took off 7 bases at V and 5 bases at J, with 8 bases between the two ends. The CDR3 sequence is CASTLAYGYTF. In DNA form, the CDR3 reads TGTGCCAGCACGCTAGCATATGGCTACACCTTC.

This clonotype was counted only a few times. The chain is built from TRBV11-1 and TRBJ2-5, with D uncertain. CDR1 is SGHAT and CDR2 is FQDESV in the germline V gene (reference sequence). Trimming removed 2 bases from V and 1 base from J, with 11 bases in between. The CDR3 has 15 amino acids. CDR3 nucleotide sequence: TGTGCCAGCAGCTTAACTGGCTGGCCCCAAGAGACCCAGTACTTC. Translating gives CASSLTGWPQETQYF.

This clonotype was seen a few times. This chain links TRBV14 with TRBJ2-7; D possibly corresponds to TRBD2 (6 bases). Germline CDR1 and CDR2: SGHDN and FVKESK. The length of the CDR3 is 15 residues. The V gene lost 2 bases and the J gene lost 1 base, with 12 bases spanning the gap. The CDR3 bases are TGTGCCAGCAGCCAACGTAGCGGACTATCCTACGAGCAGTACTTC. It translates to CASSQRSGLSYEQYF.

This CDR3 reads CASSQVGVGSGSVNNEQFF. DNA for the CDR3: TGCGCCAGCAGCCAAGTAGGGGTTGGTAGCGGGAGTGTGAACAATGAGCAGTTCTTC. J is TRBJ2-1 and V is TRBV4-1; 9 bases are a match to TRBD2. The junction had 15 bases not matched to a gene; V was cut back by 1 base and J by 5 bases. The germline V gene has CDR1 MGHRA and CDR2 YSYEKL. CDR3 length: 19 residues.

This clonotype was counted at least ten times. The V gene is TRBV29-1, the J gene TRBJ1-1; possibly TRBD1 for D (5 bases). Trimming took 4 bases from V and 1 from J, leaving 10 bases between them. CDR1 and CDR2 from the germline V gene are SQVTM and ANQGSEA. The CDR3 spans 13 residues. The CDR3 region is CSVVETANTEAFF. The CDR3, as DNA: TGCAGCGTTGTGGAGACAGCGAACACTGAAGCTTTCTTT. Using reference TRBV29-1 and TRBJ1-1 for the parts outside the CDR3, the full variable domain is SAVISQKPSRDICQRGTSLTIQCQVDSQVTMMFWYRQQPGQSLTLIATANQGSEATYESGFVIDKFPISRPNLTFSTLTVSNMSPEDSSIYLCSVVETANTEAFFGQGTRLTVV.

The chain uses TRBV29-1 and TRBJ2-5; D call uncertain. Trimming shortened V by 7 bases and J by 1 base, and 7 bases separated the two germline ends. The germline V gene has CDR1 SQVTM and CDR2 ANQGSEA. The CDR3 has 11 residues. CDR3 DNA: TGCAGCGGGTGGGTCCAAGAGACCCAGTACTTC. It encodes CSGWVQETQYF.

This clonotype was found many times. This sequence joins TRBV4-2 and TRBJ1-5; D is undetermined. This CDR3 contains 17 residues. Germline assignment: CDR1 LGHNA and CDR2 YNFKEQ. Trimming pared 1 base from V and 1 base from J, leaving 14 bases between. DNA of the CDR3: TGTGCCAGCAGCCAAGTTCCAGGTCCGGGCAGCAATCAGCCCCAGCATTTT. Its protein is CASSQVPGPGSNQPQHF.

This clonotype has just a few counts. This sequence joins TRBV2 and TRBJ1-5; 8 bases align to TRBD1. V was clipped by 6 bases and J by 1 base; unmatched bases: 5. This CDR3 is 15 amino acids long. The germline gives CDR1 SNHLY, CDR2 FYNNEI. CDR3 region: CASREDRASNQPQHF. CDR3 coding DNA: TGTGCCAGCAGAGAGGACAGGGCAAGCAATCAGCCCCAGCATTTT.

This clonotype was seen more than once but under ten times. V is TRBV5-4 and J is TRBJ2-2, with D maybe TRBD1 (5 bases). CDR1 is SGHNT and CDR2 is YYREEE in the germline V gene (reference sequence). Deletions cut 3 bases from V and 4 bases from J, with 19 bases between. The CDR3 is 17 residues long. CDR3 DNA: TGTGCCAGCAGCTCCTGGGCCGGACACCCTGGCACCGGGGAGCTGTTTTTT. Amino acid sequence: CASSSWAGHPGTGELFF.

The sample holds a few counts of this clonotype. This chain links TRBV20-1 with TRBJ2-7, with a weak D call TRBD2 (6 bases). The CDR3 runs to 14 residues. Germline V gene lookup returns CDR1 DFQATT and CDR2 SNEGSKA (reference sequence). Between the trimmed V and J ends, which lost 5 bases and 1 base, there was a span of 15 bases. The CDR3 is CSAQALGGSYEQYF. CDR3 DNA sequence: TGCAGTGCTCAGGCCCTTGGGGGGTCCTACGAGCAGTACTTC.

This chain connects TRBV4-3 to TRBJ2-1; D is uncertain. Deletions cut 0 bases from V and 0 bases from J, with 15 bases between. This CDR3 contains 18 residues. Germline CDR1 reads LGHNA; CDR2 reads YSLEER. The CDR3 coding sequence is TGCGCCAGCAGCCAAGATCTGGTACGGCTGGCCTCCTACAATGAGCAGTTCTTC. It specifies CASSQDLVRLASYNEQFF.

This clonotype was observed many times. V is TRBV11-1 and J is TRBJ1-1; perhaps TRBD1 as D (5 bases). Between the trimmed V and J ends, which lost 5 bases and 4 bases, there was a span of 11 bases. Germline CDR1 SGHAT, CDR2 FQDESV (reference sequence). CDR3 length equals 13 residues. This CDR3 reads CASSVGRTTEAFF. CDR3 DNA: TGTGCCAGCAGCGTGGGACGGACCACTGAAGCTTTCTTT.

The chain has TRBV4-1 and TRBJ2-3; tentative D call: TRBD2 (6 bases). Trimming removed 1 base at V and 2 bases at J, with 10 bases between. This CDR3 has 15 residues. Germline V gene data show CDR1 as MGHRA and CDR2 as YSYEKL. The CDR3 loop is CASSQGLVATDTQYF. CDR3 DNA: TGCGCCAGCAGCCAAGGACTAGTCGCCACAGATACGCAGTATTTT.

CDR3 in DNA: TGTGCCAGCAGCCCCGAGGGGGCTATTAATCAGCCCCAGCATTTT. Its translation is CASSPEGAINQPQHF. This chain connects TRBV14 to TRBJ1-5; TRBD1 matches 7 bases. From germline, CDR1 is SGHDN and CDR2 FVKESK. Germline trimming cut 4 bases from V and 4 bases from J; bases unmatched to any gene: 7. CDR3 length equals 15 residues. The full variable domain, its missing parts supplied by reference TRBV14 and TRBJ1-5, is EAGVTQFPSHSVIEKGQTVTLRCDPISGHDNLYWYRRVMGKEIKFLLHFVKESKQDESGMPNNRFLAERTGGTYSTLKVQPAELEDSGVYFCASSPEGAINQPQHFGDGTRLSIL.

In this sample, this clonotype turned up many times. The genes are TRBV11-2 and TRBJ2-2, with D unclear. This CDR3 is built from 13 residues. Germline CDR1 reads SGHAT; CDR2 reads FQNNGV. V was clipped by 5 bases and J by 5 bases, with 9 bases between them. CDR3 sequence: CASSNSSTGELFF. The CDR3 DNA reads as TGTGCCAGCAGCAACTCTAGTACCGGGGAGCTGTTTTTT.

This clonotype was observed a few times. The chain carries TRBV7-9 and TRBJ2-7, with 9 bases fitting TRBD1. The germline gives CDR1 SEHNR, CDR2 FQNEAQ (reference sequence). There are 15 residues in the CDR3. With V trimmed by 5 bases and J by 0 bases, 5 bases remained unmatched. The CDR3 here is CASSPGTGNSYEQYF. For the CDR3, the DNA is TGTGCCAGCAGCCCCGGGACAGGGAACTCCTACGAGCAGTACTTC.

The V call is TRBV4-3, the J call TRBJ1-1; D ambiguous. The V end lost 4 bases, the J end lost 5 bases, and 14 bases lay between the germline ends. Germline CDR1 and CDR2: LGHNA and YSLEER. The CDR3 loop spans 14 amino acids. CDR3 amino acids: CASSPWARETEAFF. In nucleotides, the CDR3 is TGCGCCAGCAGCCCCTGGGCGAGGGAAACTGAAGCTTTCTTT.